One and the same sample provided the 16 T cell receptor beta chains below, sequenced in a study of blood T cell repertoires in COVID-19. Produced via immunoSEQ multiplex PCR; TCRdb's table is partial and in-frame only. In the table there are some 260,000 clones, roughly 88% of which are singletons. The sequencing sample was made of peripheral blood. The origin of the receptors is a woman in her seventies with COVID-19, enrolled during active disease.

The chain uses TRBV3-1 (or the pseudogene TRBV3-2) and TRBJ2-3; 9 positions agree with TRBD2. The trim removed 5 bases at V and 7 bases at J, leaving 7 bases unmatched. There are 14 residues in the CDR3. Per the germline V gene, CDR1 is LGHDT and CDR2 is YNNKEL (reference sequence). CDR3 in amino acids: CASSGTSHANTQYF. CDR3 sequence (DNA): TGTGCCAGCAGCGGGACTAGCCACGCGAATACGCAGTATTTT.

The rearrangement links TRBV4-1 to TRBJ1-5; TRBD1 agrees at 7 bases. V gave up 0 bases and J gave up 6 bases; unmatched junction bases: 14. Germline V gene lookup returns CDR1 MGHRA and CDR2 YSYEKL. The CDR3 runs 18 residues. The CDR3 reads CASSQDRDSSGGAQPQHF. Written as DNA, the CDR3 is TGCGCCAGCAGCCAAGATAGGGACAGCTCTGGAGGCGCTCAGCCCCAGCATTTT.

The rearrangement joins TRBV19 to TRBJ2-7; 9 bases fit TRBD1. Trimming cost V 4 bases and J 3 bases; bases outside gene matches: 7. CDR1 is LNHDA, CDR2 SQIVND, per germline (reference sequence). This CDR3 has 15 amino acids. Here the CDR3 reads CASSTAGTGNYEQYF. The CDR3 DNA reads as TGTGCCAGTAGTACAGCCGGGACAGGGAACTACGAGCAGTACTTC.

This chain joins TRBV24-1 and TRBJ1-2, with 7 bases fitting TRBD1. CDR3 length: 15 amino acids. J was trimmed by 4 bases and V by 4 bases; bases with no gene match: 8. Per the germline V gene, CDR1 is KGHDR and CDR2 is SFDVKD. The chain's CDR3 is CATSDRTGQLYGYTF. In nucleotides, the CDR3 is TGTGCCACCAGTGACCGCACGGGACAGCTCTATGGCTACACCTTC.

The chain links TRBV7-2 to TRBJ2-7; perhaps TRBD1 as D (6 bases). CDR3 length: 15 amino acids. Trimming stripped 1 base from V and 3 bases from J, with 13 bases between. CDR1 is SGHTA, CDR2 FQGNSA, per germline. CDR3 protein: CASSLEYREGYEQYF. CDR3 sequence (DNA): TGTGCCAGCAGCTTAGAGTACAGGGAAGGCTACGAGCAGTACTTC.

This clone was recorded only once. The CDR3 DNA reads TGTGCCAGCAGCAGGGGGAGGTATTCGGGCGAGCAGTACTTC. Protein sequence: CASSRGRYSGEQYF. The chain combines TRBV28 with TRBJ2-7, with D possibly matching TRBD1 (7 bases). Germline V CDR1 and CDR2: MDHEN, SYDVKM. The V and J ends lost 6 bases and 6 bases respectively, with 18 bases between them. The CDR3 runs 14 residues.

This chain connects TRBV18 to TRBJ1-3, with 8 bases fitting TRBD1. Trimming cost V 5 bases and J 0 bases; bases outside gene matches: 9. This CDR3 is built from 17 residues. Per germline, CDR1 KGHSH and CDR2 LQKENI. CDR3 sequence (DNA): TGTGCCAGCTCATTCATCTTGGACAGGGACTCTGGAAACACCATATATTTT. This codes for CASSFILDRDSGNTIYF. The full variable domain, rest sourced from reference TRBV18 and TRBJ1-3, is NAGVMQNPRHLVRRRGQEARLRCSPMKGHSHVYWYRQLPEEGLKFMVYLQKENIIDESGMPKERFSAEFPKEGPSILRIQQVVRGDSAAYFCASSFILDRDSGNTIYFGEGSWLTVV.

This rearrangement joins TRBV19 to TRBJ2-2; TRBD1 is a possible D gene (6 bases). Germline V gives CDR1 LNHDA, CDR2 SQIVND (reference sequence). V dropped 5 bases and J dropped 4 bases, with 11 bases sitting between them. The CDR3 runs to 14 residues. The CDR3 sequence: CASSPGTTTGELFF. For the CDR3, the DNA is TGTGCCAGTAGTCCCGGGACAACCACCGGGGAGCTGTTTTTT.

V gene TRBV10-3 combines with J gene TRBJ1-2; D remains unclear. The length of the CDR3 is 13 residues. Trimming took 6 bases from V and 8 from J, leaving 16 bases between them. CDR1 and CDR2 (germline): ENHRY, SYGVKD. CDR3 in amino acids: CAIRGTPGEGYTF. As DNA, the CDR3 is TGTGCCATCAGGGGCACCCCCGGCGAAGGCTACACCTTC.

This clone occurred once. The chain couples TRBV6-5 to TRBJ1-5; D ambiguous. The germline V gene encodes CDR1 MNHEY and CDR2 SVGAGI. The CDR3 runs to 13 residues. Trimming shortened V by 8 bases and J by 5 bases, and 13 bases separated the two germline ends. CDR3 sequence: CASRTYRDQPQHF. The CDR3 nucleotides are TGTGCCAGCCGAACCTATCGGGATCAGCCCCAGCATTTT.

The CDR3 loop is CASSLRAGFPLIEQFF. In nucleotides, the CDR3 is TGTGCCAGCAGCTTGAGAGCGGGGTTTCCTTTAATTGAGCAGTTCTTC. The chain has TRBV7-9 and TRBJ2-1, with TRBD2 matching over 7 bases. Germline V gene lookup returns CDR1 SEHNR and CDR2 FQNEAQ (reference sequence). The junction had 14 bases not matched to a gene; V was cut back by 3 bases and J by 9 bases. This CDR3 comprises 16 residues. Based on the CDR3 plus reference TRBV7-9 and TRBJ2-1, the full variable domain is DTGVSQNPRHKITKRGQNVTFRCDPISEHNRLYWYRQTLGQGPEFLTYFQNEAQLEKSRLLSDRFSAERPKGSFSTLEIQRTEQGDSAMYLCASSLRAGFPLIEQFFGPGTRLTVL.

The chain links TRBV18 to TRBJ1-5; 8 nucleotides agree with TRBD1. The CDR3 sequence is 15 residues long. The V gene's germline CDR1 is KGHSH and CDR2 LQKENI. V shed 6 bases, J shed 6 bases, and the junction held 10 bases outside the gene matches. CDR3 sequence reads: CASSPRGRESQPQHF. The DNA of the CDR3 is TGTGCCAGCTCTCCCAGGGGGCGCGAAAGTCAGCCCCAGCATTTT.

The gene calls are TRBV3-1 (or the pseudogene TRBV3-2) and TRBJ1-5, with 7 nucleotides matching TRBD1. V shed 1 base, J shed 5 bases, and the junction held 5 bases outside the gene matches. The CDR3 contains 15 residues. CDR1 is LGHDT and CDR2 is YNNKEL in the germline V gene (reference sequence). The CDR3 here is CASSQGRQGHQPQHF. In DNA form, the CDR3 reads TGTGCCAGCAGCCAAGGTAGACAGGGACATCAGCCCCAGCATTTT.

The chain couples TRBV4-1 to TRBJ2-1, with 8 bases lining up with TRBD2. This CDR3 has 14 residues. V was clipped by 5 bases and J by 4 bases; unmatched bases: 4. Looked up from germline, CDR1 is MGHRA and CDR2 is YSYEKL. CDR3 nucleotides: TGCGCCAGCAGCAACGGACTAGCTTACAATGAGCAGTTCTTC. Protein product: CASSNGLAYNEQFF.

V is TRBV6-5 and J is TRBJ2-7; TRBD2 is a possible D gene (7 bases). V was pared by 5 bases and J by 6 bases, with 17 bases between. This CDR3 is 14 amino acids long. Germline CDR1 and CDR2: MNHEY and SVGAGI. The CDR3, as DNA: TGTGCCAGCAGTCTAGGGGGGGGATTGGGCGAGCAGTACTTC. The encoded protein is CASSLGGGLGEQYF.

This clone appeared once. The chain carries TRBV15 and TRBJ2-2, with TRBD2 matching over 14 bases. Germline-derived CDR1 and CDR2 are LNHNV and YYDKDF (reference sequence). The CDR3 totals 18 residues. The V gene end was trimmed by 8 bases and the J gene end by 4 bases; junction bases not matched to a gene: 12. As DNA, the CDR3 is TGTGCCACCCGGACCGGGACTAGCGGGAGACGGGTCACCGGGGAGCTGTTTTTT. Translating it yields CATRTGTSGRRVTGELFF.